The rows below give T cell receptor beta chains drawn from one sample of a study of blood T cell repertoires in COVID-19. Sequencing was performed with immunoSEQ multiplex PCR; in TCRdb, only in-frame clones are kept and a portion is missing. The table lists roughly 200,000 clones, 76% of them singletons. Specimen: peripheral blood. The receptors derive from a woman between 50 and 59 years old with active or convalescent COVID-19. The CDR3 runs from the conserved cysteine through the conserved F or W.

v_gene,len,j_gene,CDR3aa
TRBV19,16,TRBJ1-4,CASSPRTGSVSEKLFF
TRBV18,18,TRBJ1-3,CASSHGQGFEGSGNTIYF
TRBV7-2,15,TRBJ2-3,CASSQGLLVADTQYF
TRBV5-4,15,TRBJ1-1,CASSFRGSASTEAFF
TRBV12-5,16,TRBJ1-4,CASGLEHPEANEKLFF
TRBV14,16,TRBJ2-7,CASSPLQGPSKYEQYF
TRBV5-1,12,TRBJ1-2,CASRTANYGYTF
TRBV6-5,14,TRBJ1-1,CASSYDRRNTEAFF
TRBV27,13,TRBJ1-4,CASSLREGEKLFF
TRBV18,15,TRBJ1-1,CASSPAGQGATEAFF
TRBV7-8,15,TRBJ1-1,CASSLGARGNTEAFF
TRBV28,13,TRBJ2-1,CASSPGGDNEQFF
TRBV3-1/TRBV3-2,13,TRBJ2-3,CSTSGGGTDTQYF
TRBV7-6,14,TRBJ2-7,CASSLARGDYEQYF
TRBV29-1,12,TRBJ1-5,CSVGGLDQPQHF
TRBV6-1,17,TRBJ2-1,CASSEAGQGLTYNEQFF
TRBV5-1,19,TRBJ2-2,CASRGMGLAGAVSTGELFF
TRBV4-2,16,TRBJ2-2,CASSQVPRANTGELFF
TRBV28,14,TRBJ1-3,CASSADISGNTIYF
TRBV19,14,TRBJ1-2,CASSLDRANYGYTF
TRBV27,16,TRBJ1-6,CASSLGLGQGTSPLHF
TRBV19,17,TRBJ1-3,CASSTPGQPSSGNTIYF
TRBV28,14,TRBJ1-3,CASSFSGMGNTIYF
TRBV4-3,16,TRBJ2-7,CASSQDLLAGAGEQYF
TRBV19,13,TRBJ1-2,CASSILANYGYTF
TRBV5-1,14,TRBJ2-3,CATRPSGLTDTQYF
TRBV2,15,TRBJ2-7,CASSGTSGGTYEQYF
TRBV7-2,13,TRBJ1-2,CASSPGTGMGYTF
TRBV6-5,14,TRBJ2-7,CASSYALAGYEQYF
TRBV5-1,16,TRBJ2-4,CASSQGTGGAGNIQYF
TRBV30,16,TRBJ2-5,CAWSVGTSGGRETQYF
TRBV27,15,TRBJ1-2,CASSLSYGQNYGYTF
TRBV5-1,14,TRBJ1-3,CASSSNGAGNTIYF
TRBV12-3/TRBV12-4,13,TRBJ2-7,CASSFGQGGEQYF
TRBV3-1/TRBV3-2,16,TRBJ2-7,CASSSRSLAGTYEQYF
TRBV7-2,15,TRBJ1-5,CASSLDRYSNQPQHF